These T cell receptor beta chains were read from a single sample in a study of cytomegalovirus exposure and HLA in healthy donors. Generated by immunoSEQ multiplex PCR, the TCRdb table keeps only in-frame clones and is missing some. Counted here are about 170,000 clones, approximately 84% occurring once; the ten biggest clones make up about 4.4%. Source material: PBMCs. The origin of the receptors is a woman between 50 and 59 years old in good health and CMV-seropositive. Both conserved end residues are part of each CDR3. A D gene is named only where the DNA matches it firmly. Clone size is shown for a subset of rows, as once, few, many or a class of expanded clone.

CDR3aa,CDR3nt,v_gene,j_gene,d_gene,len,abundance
CASMPKGLAVYEQYF,TGTGCCAGCATGCCAAAGGGACTAGCAGTTTACGAGCAGTACTTC,TRBV6-1,TRBJ2-7,TRBD2,15,-
CASSELGVYGYTF,TGTGCCAGCAGTGAATTGGGAGTCTATGGCTACACCTTC,TRBV6-1,TRBJ1-2,-,13,-
CASSSTGGGVYTIYF,TGTGCCAGCAGTTCCACAGGGGGCGGCGTATACACCATATATTTT,TRBV28,TRBJ1-3,TRBD1,15,-
CASSLDRGIYEQYF,TGTGCCAGCAGCTTGGACAGGGGTATCTACGAGCAGTACTTC,TRBV7-2,TRBJ2-7,TRBD1,14,few
CASSVPGTSSDTQYF,TGTGCCAGCTCCGTTCCCGGGACTAGTTCAGATACGCAGTATTTT,TRBV7-2,TRBJ2-3,TRBD2,15,once
CASSQGAGGVGDEKLFF,TGTGCCAGCAGCCAAGGGGCAGGGGGAGTGGGTGATGAAAAACTGTTTTTT,TRBV4-2,TRBJ1-4,TRBD1,17,-
CASSASGSVADTEAFF,TGTGCCAGCAGCGCAAGCGGGAGTGTGGCAGACACTGAAGCTTTCTTT,TRBV9,TRBJ1-1,-,16,few
CACKRTGATNEQYF,TGTGCCTGCAAAAGGACAGGGGCGACTAACGAGCAGTACTTC,TRBV30,TRBJ2-7,TRBD1,14,-
CASSRNFGVTGAGYTF,TGTGCCAGCAGCCGAAACTTCGGGGTTACAGGGGCAGGCTACACCTTC,TRBV11-2,TRBJ1-2,TRBD1,16,-
CASSPIGDTQYF,TGTGCCAGCAGCCCGATCGGAGATACGCAGTATTTT,TRBV9,TRBJ2-3,-,12,-
CAWRRTRGTDTQYF,TGTGCCTGGAGGCGGACTAGGGGCACAGATACGCAGTATTTT,TRBV30,TRBJ2-3,TRBD2,14,-
CASSHRWSIAGELFF,TGTGCCAGCAGTCACCGGTGGTCGATCGCCGGGGAGCTGTTTTTT,TRBV7-9,TRBJ2-2,-,15,few
CASGRGSSYNEQFF,TGTGCCAGCGGGAGGGGGAGCTCCTACAATGAGCAGTTCTTC,TRBV2,TRBJ2-1,-,14,-
CASSPSTGDYGYTF,TGTGCCAGTAGCCCCTCTACAGGGGACTATGGCTACACCTTC,TRBV19,TRBJ1-2,TRBD1,14,-
CASNTGTLDTQYF,TGTGCCAGTAACACAGGAACATTAGATACGCAGTATTTT,TRBV19,TRBJ2-3,-,13,-